One sample yielded the 32 T cell receptor beta chains listed below, sequenced in a study of T cell repertoires in cytomegalovirus infection. TCRdb re-analysed the reads in MiXCR, keeping a single row per CDR3 protein. The repertoire includes 250,000 to 350,000 distinct CDR3 sequences, roughly 25% of them detected once, and roughly 14% sits in the top ten. The material sequenced was PBMCs. All receptors come from a human donor in good health (CMV status not recorded). Some clones in this sample may be carry-over from other donors' samples.

There are a few counts of this clonotype. The chain recombines TRBV7-3 with TRBJ2-7; 7 bases line up with TRBD1. Trimming removed 4 bases from V and 0 bases from J; junction bases left unmatched: 3. Germline V gives CDR1 SGHTA, CDR2 FQGTGA. This CDR3 is 14 amino acids long. Written as DNA, the CDR3 is TGTGCCAGCAGCTCCAGGGGGAGCTCCTACGAGCAGTACTTC. Amino acid sequence: CASSSRGSSYEQYF.

This clonotype was recorded a few times. The V and J genes are TRBV19 and TRBJ2-3; D is unresolved. Trimming took 7 bases from V and 0 from J, leaving 8 bases between them. The CDR3 contains 13 residues. CDR1 is LNHDA, CDR2 SQIVND, per germline (reference sequence). CDR3: CASTSISTDTQYF. The CDR3, as DNA: TGTGCCAGTACCTCAATTAGCACAGATACGCAGTATTTT.

The rearrangement joins TRBV3-1 to TRBJ1-5; possibly TRBD1 for D (6 bases). V shed 4 bases and J shed 0 bases, with 10 bases lying between them. Per the germline V gene, CDR1 is LGHDT and CDR2 is YNNKEL (reference sequence). CDR3 length: 15 residues. In nucleotides, the CDR3 is TGTGCCAGCAGCCCCGGGACAAGTAGCAATCAGCCCCAGCATTTT. It codes for CASSPGTSSNQPQHF.

This rearrangement joins TRBV12-3 or TRBV12-4 to TRBJ1-1; D may be TRBD1 (5 bases). The CDR3 length is 14 residues. V was shortened by 4 bases and J by 1 base, with 10 bases between the two germline ends. The CDR3 region has the DNA TGTGCCAGCAGTTCACAGGTCCCGAACACTGAAGCTTTCTTT. This encodes CASSSQVPNTEAFF.

The chain is built from TRBV4-1 and TRBJ2-4; D uncertain. Germline V lookup: CDR1 MGHRA, CDR2 YSYEKL. This CDR3 is built from 13 residues. V lost 3 bases and J 9 bases, leaving 12 bases between the germline ends. In nucleotides, the CDR3 is TGCGCCAGCAGCCACCACATGGATAGCATTCAGTACTTC. Translated, it gives CASSHHMDSIQYF.

This clonotype was seen at least ten times. The genes are TRBV12-3 or TRBV12-4 and TRBJ1-1; D is uncertain. The CDR3 totals 14 residues. Trimming pared 1 base from V and 0 bases from J, leaving 6 bases between. The CDR3, as DNA: TGTGCCAGCAGTTTAGATACAGTGAACACTGAAGCTTTCTTT. Translation: CASSLDTVNTEAFF.

This sequence joins TRBV29-1 and TRBJ1-1; D not certain. The CDR3 is 11 residues long. Germline CDR1 is SQVTM and CDR2 is ANQGSEA. V was trimmed by 5 bases and J by 1 base, leaving 5 bases between them. CDR3 DNA: TGCAGCGTTTTCAGGAACACTGAAGCTTTCTTT. Amino acid sequence: CSVFRNTEAFF.

The chain is built from TRBV6-2 or TRBV6-3 and TRBJ2-1; 9 nucleotides line up with TRBD2. V lost 5 bases to trimming and J lost 9 bases; unmatched junction nucleotides: 5. The CDR3 covers 13 residues. Germline values: CDR1 MNHEY, CDR2 SVGEGT. The CDR3 DNA reads as TGTGCCAGCAGTCCTAGCGGGATGGTTGAGCAGTTCTTC. This encodes CASSPSGMVEQFF.

The chain uses TRBV5-6 and TRBJ2-2; 11 positions agree with TRBD1. Trimming took 2 bases from V and 5 from J; bases not matched to a gene: 5. From germline, CDR1 is SGHDT and CDR2 YYEEEE. The CDR3 sequence is 16 residues long. The CDR3 coding sequence is TGTGCCAGCAGCTTAGGGACAGGGGGATATACCGGGGAGCTGTTTTTT. It encodes CASSLGTGGYTGELFF.

Many counts were recorded for this clonotype. This chain links TRBV7-2 with TRBJ1-2; 7 nucleotides align to TRBD1. V shed 2 bases and J 6 bases; nucleotides not matched to a gene: 6. There are 14 residues in the CDR3. The germline gives CDR1 SGHTA, CDR2 FQGNSA. In nucleotides, the CDR3 is TGTGCCAGCAGCTTAAGTACAGGGGAGGATGGCTACACCTTC. It codes for CASSLSTGEDGYTF.

V usage is TRBV5-5 and J usage is TRBJ2-4; 7 bases match TRBD1. The germline V gene encodes CDR1 SGHKS and CDR2 YYEKEE (reference sequence). This CDR3 spans 16 amino acids. Trimming took 2 bases from V and 6 from J; bases not matched to a gene: 11. The CDR3 region has the DNA TGTGCCAGCAGCTTTGAGCCAGGGGGTTCTCTAAACATTCAGTACTTC. The encoded protein is CASSFEPGGSLNIQYF.

This clonotype occurred a few times. This chain connects TRBV19 to TRBJ2-2; no clear D gene. Germline loops: CDR1 LNHDA, CDR2 SQIVND (reference sequence). CDR3 length: 14 amino acids. With 5 bases removed from V and 3 bases from J, the gap between germline ends came to 10 bases. The CDR3 bases are TGTGCCAGTAGTGATCGGACCCACACCGGGGAGCTGTTTTTT. It codes for CASSDRTHTGELFF.

The J gene is TRBJ1-2, the V gene TRBV6-2 or TRBV6-3; the D gene is possibly TRBD1 (5 bases). CDR1 MNHEY and CDR2 SVGEGT come from the germline V gene. The germline V and J ends were trimmed by 2 bases and 3 bases, with 13 bases remaining between them. CDR3 length equals 15 residues. CDR3 region: CASSYGAVRDYGYTF. In DNA form, the CDR3 reads TGTGCCAGCAGTTACGGGGCAGTTCGGGACTATGGCTACACCTTC.

The chain couples TRBV28 to TRBJ1-2; D not certain. Trimming cost V 5 bases and J 0 bases, with 10 bases left between them. The CDR3 consists of 14 residues. In germline, CDR1 is MDHEN, CDR2 SYDVKM. CDR3 DNA sequence: TGTGCCAGCAGTCCCGACACCACTAACTATGGCTACACCTTC. Amino acid sequence: CASSPDTTNYGYTF.

In DNA, the CDR3 is TGTGCCACCAGCAGAGATAGCCGGGGAACTGGGTTGGAGTTCTTC. Translating it yields CATSRDSRGTGLEFF. The chain has TRBV15 and TRBJ2-1, with D possibly matching TRBD2 (5 bases). The CDR3 runs to 15 residues. V was pared by 0 bases and J by 14 bases, with 20 bases between. Germline V lookup: CDR1 LNHNV, CDR2 YYDKDF (reference sequence). Combining the CDR3 with reference TRBV15 and TRBJ2-1 gives the whole variable domain DAMVIQNPRYQVTQFGKPVTLSCSQTLNHNVMYWYQQKSSQAPKLLFHYYDKDFNNEADTPDNFQSRRPNTSFCFLDIRSPGLGDTAMYLCATSRDSRGTGLEFFGPGTRLTVL.

This clonotype was recorded a few times. V and J are TRBV6-1 and TRBJ1-6, with no clear D. This CDR3 region has 15 residues. Deletions cut 6 bases from V and 7 bases from J, with 16 bases between. The V gene's germline CDR1 is MNHNS and CDR2 SASEGT. CDR3 sequence reads: CASSGGRPENSPLHF. In DNA, the CDR3 is TGTGCCAGCAGCGGTGGCCGACCGGAGAATTCACCCCTCCACTTT.

This chain uses TRBV6-8 with TRBJ2-7; a possible D gene is TRBD2 (6 bases). Germline-derived CDR1 and CDR2 are MNHGY and SAAAGT. The CDR3 totals 16 residues. The V and J ends lost 4 bases and 1 base respectively, with 17 bases between them. CDR3 nucleotides: TGTGCCAGCAGTTGGAGGGGCGTGGTAGCGTCCTACGAGCAGTACTTC. It translates to CASSWRGVVASYEQYF.

This clonotype appeared many times. The V call is TRBV11-2, the J call TRBJ2-2; the D gene is possibly TRBD1 (6 bases). V was shortened by 1 base and J by 4 bases, with 19 bases between the two germline ends. The CDR3 length is 18 residues. Germline assignment: CDR1 SGHAT and CDR2 FQNNGV. CDR3 protein: CASSLVPGQTGFTGELFF. DNA of the CDR3: TGTGCCAGCAGCTTAGTACCCGGACAGACGGGTTTCACCGGGGAGCTGTTTTTT.

This clonotype has just a few counts. CDR3 sequence: CASSPDRTYEQYF. The CDR3 DNA sequence: TGTGCCAGCTCACCGGACAGGACCTACGAGCAGTACTTC. The chain carries TRBV18 and TRBJ2-7; TRBD1 aligns across 7 bases. CDR1 and CDR2 from the germline V gene are KGHSH and LQKENI. Trimming removed 3 bases from V and 2 bases from J; junction bases left unmatched: 1. The CDR3 loop spans 13 amino acids.

The chain recombines TRBV29-1 with TRBJ1-2; possibly TRBD1 for D (5 bases). Germline-derived CDR1 and CDR2 are SQVTM and ANQGSEA. V was shortened by 7 bases and J by 1 base, with 19 bases between the two germline ends. The CDR3 covers 15 residues. The CDR3 DNA follows: TGCAGCGCCGAGGTTGGGGCAGTAATTAACTATGGCTACACCTTC. Protein: CSAEVGAVINYGYTF.

The chain employs TRBV27 and TRBJ2-5; D is unclear. V lost 4 bases, J lost 0 bases, and 12 bases lay in between. Germline V CDR1 and CDR2: MNHEY, SMNVEV (reference sequence). The CDR3 contains 15 residues. CDR3 region: CASSYFTGDQETQYF. CDR3 nucleotide sequence: TGTGCCAGCAGTTATTTCACGGGTGACCAAGAGACCCAGTACTTC.

The chain employs TRBV19 and TRBJ1-5; D may be TRBD1 (5 bases). Per germline, CDR1 LNHDA and CDR2 SQIVND (reference sequence). V was shortened by 4 bases and J by 2 bases, with 12 bases between the two germline ends. The CDR3 extends over 15 amino acids. CDR3 sequence reads: CASSRQQTRNQPQHF. CDR3 DNA: TGTGCCAGTAGTAGACAGCAAACCCGCAATCAGCCCCAGCATTTT.

The J gene is TRBJ2-2, the V gene TRBV28, with 8 positions matching TRBD2. CDR1 is MDHEN and CDR2 is SYDVKM in the germline V gene. V dropped 6 bases and J dropped 7; count of bases not matched to a gene: 7. The CDR3 covers 14 residues. The CDR3 spells CASRPGGPSGELFF. The CDR3 coding sequence is TGTGCCAGCAGACCGGGGGGGCCAAGCGGGGAGCTGTTTTTT.

This chain uses TRBV30 with TRBJ2-7; D gene uncertain. CDR1 and CDR2 from the germline V gene are GTSNPN and SVGIG (reference sequence). The ends were cut back, 2 bases at V and 2 bases at J, with 13 bases in the middle. This CDR3 region has 14 residues. Here the CDR3 DNA reads TGTGCCTGGAGTTTAATCCCCACGGCCTACGAGCAGTACTTC. This encodes CAWSLIPTAYEQYF.

This clonotype was counted at least ten times. The chain uses TRBV7-9 and TRBJ1-3; perhaps TRBD1 as D (6 bases). CDR1 is SEHNR, CDR2 FQNEAQ, per germline (reference sequence). Deletions cut 5 bases from V and 7 bases from J, with 18 bases between. The CDR3 consists of 15 residues. The CDR3 DNA follows: TGTGCCAGCAGCCCACTCTGGGACATTCTTAACACCATATATTTT. Translated, it gives CASSPLWDILNTIYF. Full variable domain (missing parts from reference TRBV7-9 and TRBJ1-3): DTGVSQNPRHKITKRGQNVTFRCDPISEHNRLYWYRQTLGQGPEFLTYFQNEAQLEKSRLLSDRFSAERPKGSFSTLEIQRTEQGDSAMYLCASSPLWDILNTIYFGEGSWLTVV.

This clonotype was observed a handful of times. The gene calls are TRBV28 and TRBJ2-7; 7 nucleotides line up with TRBD2. The CDR3 has 14 residues. After removal of 7 bases from V and 5 bases from J, the junction contained 11 bases not matched to a gene. From germline, CDR1 is MDHEN and CDR2 SYDVKM. The CDR3 DNA is TGTGCCAGCATGTCGGGGGGAGTGAATCACGAGCAGTACTTC. It specifies CASMSGGVNHEQYF. Based on the CDR3 plus reference TRBV28 and TRBJ2-7, the full variable domain is DVKVTQSSRYLVKRTGEKVFLECVQDMDHENMFWYRQDPGLGLRLIYFSYDVKMKEKGDIPEGYSVSREKKERFSLILESASTNQTSMYLCASMSGGVNHEQYFGPGTRLTVT.

The chain employs TRBV4-1 and TRBJ1-1; perhaps TRBD1 as D (5 bases). The CDR3 runs 13 residues. Germline V gene lookup returns CDR1 MGHRA and CDR2 YSYEKL. Trimming took off 0 bases at V and 10 bases at J, with 12 bases between the two ends. CDR3 residues: CASSQEARARAFF. DNA of the CDR3: TGCGCCAGCAGCCAAGAGGCCAGGGCCCGAGCTTTCTTT.

This chain connects TRBV28 to TRBJ2-3; 10 nucleotides line up with TRBD1. This CDR3 has 15 residues. The V gene's germline CDR1 is MDHEN and CDR2 SYDVKM. Trimming took 8 bases from V and 4 from J; bases not matched to a gene: 9. CDR3 nucleotides: TGTGCCAGCTACCCCGGGACAGGGGCAGCAGATACGCAGTATTTT. Protein: CASYPGTGAADTQYF.

This clonotype turned up a few times. The chain combines TRBV20-1 with TRBJ2-3, with D possibly being TRBD2 (5 bases). The germline CDR1 and CDR2 sequences are DFQATT and SNEGSKA (reference sequence). This CDR3 is built from 13 residues. V was clipped by 6 bases and J by 9 bases, with 19 bases between them. CDR3 sequence: CSASGDTLDTQYF. The DNA of the CDR3 is TGCAGTGCCTCCGGGGATACTCTCGACACGCAGTATTTT.

This clonotype has at least ten counts. This sequence joins TRBV7-2 and TRBJ2-7, with 9 positions matching TRBD1. The CDR3 extends over 15 amino acids. With V trimmed by 7 bases and J by 3 bases, 10 bases remained unmatched. Germline V gives CDR1 SGHTA, CDR2 FQGNSA. CDR3 residues: CASTKARGQGYEQYF. The CDR3, as DNA: TGTGCCAGCACCAAAGCTAGGGGACAGGGCTACGAGCAGTACTTC.

There are many counts of this clonotype. The V call is TRBV25-1, the J call TRBJ2-2, with a possible D match to TRBD1 (6 bases). The CDR3 extends over 16 amino acids. Between the trimmed V and J ends, which lost 3 bases and 6 bases, there was a span of 17 bases. Germline values: CDR1 MGHDK, CDR2 SYGVNS. The CDR3 nucleotides read TGTGCCAGCAGTGAGTACGCCGGAACAGGGTCCGGGGAGCTGTTTTTT. It yields the protein CASSEYAGTGSGELFF. The whole variable domain, remainder taken from reference TRBV25-1 and TRBJ2-2, is EADIYQTPRYLVIGTGKKITLECSQTMGHDKMYWYQQDPGMELHLIHYSYGVNSTEKGDLSSESTVSRIRTEHFPLTLESARPSHTSQYLCASSEYAGTGSGELFFGEGSRLTVL.

V gene TRBV7-9 combines with J gene TRBJ1-1; a possible D gene is TRBD1 (6 bases). The germline V gene has CDR1 SEHNR and CDR2 FQNEAQ (reference sequence). CDR3 length: 15 residues. The V gene lost 5 bases and the J gene lost 4 bases, with 17 bases spanning the gap. The CDR3 here is CASSTSITGLTEAFF. The DNA of the CDR3 is TGTGCCAGCAGCACTTCCATCACAGGGCTCACTGAAGCTTTCTTT.